What follows describes a single T cell receptor (beta chain). This sample stems from a study of blood T cell repertoires in COVID-19. Overall study: COVID-19 samples collected from the United States, Italy and Spain covered acute and convalescent phases. Nucleic acid was either cDNA or gDNA, and it came from T cells, B-cell-depleted T cells, or PBMCs.

Clones were read by immunoSEQ multiplex PCR, and TCRdb kept only the in-frame ones, dropping some. The data contain about 150,000 clones, around 82% of them singletons. During active infection, Seattle patients enrolled and were then monitored through disease. This sequence was found in a man aged 55 to 70 with COVID-19, enrolled during active disease. Specimen: peripheral blood.

CDR3 sequence reads: CASSQNYGYTF. In DNA form, the CDR3 reads TGTGCCAGCAGCCAGAACTATGGCTACACCTTC. The chain links TRBV9 to TRBJ1-2, with D hard to call. In germline, CDR1 is SGDLS, CDR2 YYNGEE. V was cut by 4 bases and J by 2 bases, with 3 bases left in between. The CDR3 sequence is 11 residues long.